This is a list of T cell receptor beta chains from one sample in a study of cytomegalovirus exposure and HLA in healthy donors. Assay: immunoSEQ multiplex PCR; the TCRdb copy retains only in-frame clones and omits some. The sample carries tens of thousands of clones, just over 75% recorded once. What was sequenced was PBMCs. The receptors derive from a middle-aged man in good health and CMV-seronegative. Both conserved end residues are part of each CDR3. Fields, in order: J gene, V gene, clone size, D gene, CDR3 protein, CDR3 DNA. D genes are given only for firm matches. Not every row has a clone size; where given, it reads once, few, many or a size class.

TRBJ1-1	TRBV6-5	-	-	CAIGRGVSTEAFF	TGTGCCATCGGTCGGGGTGTGAGCACTGAAGCTTTCTTT
TRBJ1-1	TRBV7-2	once	-	CASSTTQGTEAFF	TGTGCCAGCAGCACGACACAGGGAACTGAAGCTTTCTTT
TRBJ2-3	TRBV18	-	TRBD2	CASSPPGLAGGTDTQYF	TGTGCCAGCTCACCGCCGGGACTAGCGGGAGGCACAGATACGCAGTATTTT
TRBJ2-1	TRBV10-2	-	TRBD2	CASSETGLAGMDEQFF	TGCGCCAGCAGTGAGACGGGACTAGCGGGGATGGATGAGCAGTTCTTC
TRBJ2-1	TRBV28	-	TRBD2	CASSLTSGGPYNEQFF	TGTGCCAGCAGCCTGACTAGCGGGGGACCCTACAATGAGCAGTTCTTC
TRBJ2-3	TRBV13	-	TRBD2	CASEGGGRTDTQYF	TGTGCCAGCGAGGGCGGGGGACGTACAGATACGCAGTATTTT
TRBJ2-7	TRBV28	-	-	CASSDQGSYEQYF	TGTGCCAGCAGCGACCAGGGTAGCTACGAGCAGTACTTC
TRBJ2-7	TRBV27	-	-	CASSLSSFGWGHEQYF	TGTGCCAGCAGTTTATCTAGCTTTGGGTGGGGGCACGAGCAGTACTTC
TRBJ1-5	TRBV5-1	-	TRBD1	CASSSGTGLNQPQHF	TGCGCCAGCAGCTCTGGGACAGGATTAAATCAGCCCCAGCATTTT
TRBJ2-1	TRBV11-2	few	-	CASTTAAFNEQFF	TGTGCCAGCACCACAGCCGCCTTCAATGAGCAGTTCTTC
TRBJ1-2	TRBV7-8	-	-	CASSLAGGAVSYGYTF	TGTGCCAGCAGCTTAGCGGGGGGGGCAGTGAGCTATGGCTACACCTTC
TRBJ2-2	TRBV4-2	-	TRBD1	CASGSGQGNTGELFF	TGTGCCAGCGGCTCGGGACAGGGCAACACCGGGGAGCTGTTTTTT
TRBJ1-5	TRBV6-5	-	-	CASRQGNSNQPQHF	TGTGCCAGCAGGCAGGGGAATAGCAATCAGCCCCAGCATTTT
TRBJ2-1	TRBV5-8	-	TRBD1	CASKVGQPSYNEQFF	TGTGCCAGCAAGGTGGGACAGCCCTCCTACAATGAGCAGTTCTTC
TRBJ1-2	TRBV6-1	-	-	CASSYNGYTF	TGTGCCAGCAGTTACAATGGCTACACCTTC
TRBJ1-1	TRBV7-9	-	TRBD1	CASSLRPGGEVVEAFF	TGTGCCAGCAGCTTAAGGCCAGGGGGCGAAGTGGTTGAAGCTTTCTTT
TRBJ1-3	TRBV28	-	TRBD1	CASRTTGQGKGNTIYF	TGTGCCAGCAGAACAACGGGACAGGGGAAAGGAAACACCATATATTTT
TRBJ2-7	TRBV18	few	TRBD2	CASSPLPSGRGYEQYF	TGTGCCAGCTCACCACTGCCTAGCGGGAGGGGGTACGAGCAGTACTTC
TRBJ2-5	TRBV18	-	-	CASSPVDKAVTQYF	TGTGCCAGCTCACCAGTTGACAAGGCCGTGACCCAGTACTTC
TRBJ2-7	TRBV29-1	-	-	CSVGTVNYEQYF	TGCAGCGTTGGGACAGTGAACTACGAGCAGTACTTC
TRBJ1-1	TRBV27	once	-	CASSLGLEAFF	TGTGCCAGCAGTTTAGGGCTTGAAGCTTTCTTT
TRBJ1-1	TRBV6-5	-	-	CASSYTGTRHTEAFF	TGTGCCAGCAGTTACACAGGGACCCGGCATACTGAAGCTTTCTTT
TRBJ2-5	TRBV6-4	-	-	CASSAQGGGETQYF	TGTGCCAGCAGTGCCCAGGGAGGGGGAGAGACCCAGTACTTC
TRBJ1-1	TRBV2	few	-	CASSGRISDREAFF	TGTGCCAGCAGTGGTCGCATCTCTGATCGGGAAGCTTTCTTT